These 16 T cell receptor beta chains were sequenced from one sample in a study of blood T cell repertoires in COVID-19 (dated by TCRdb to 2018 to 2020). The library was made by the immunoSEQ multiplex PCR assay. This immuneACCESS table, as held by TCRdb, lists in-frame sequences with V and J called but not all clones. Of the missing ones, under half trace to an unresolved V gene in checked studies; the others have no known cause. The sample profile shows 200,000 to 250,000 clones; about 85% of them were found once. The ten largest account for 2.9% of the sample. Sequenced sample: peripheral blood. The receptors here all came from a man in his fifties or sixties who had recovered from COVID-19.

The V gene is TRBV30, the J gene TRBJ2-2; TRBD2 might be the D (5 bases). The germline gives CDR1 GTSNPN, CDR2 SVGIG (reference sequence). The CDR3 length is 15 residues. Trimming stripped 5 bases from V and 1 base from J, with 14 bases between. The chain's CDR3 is CAWGRPGVNTGELFF. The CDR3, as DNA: TGTGCCTGGGGGAGACCCGGAGTGAACACCGGGGAGCTGTTTTTT.

This CDR3 is CASSLRRTSGGSLDTQYF. The DNA for the CDR3 is TGTGCCAGCAGTTTAAGGCGAACTTCGGGAGGAAGTTTAGATACGCAGTATTTT. The rearrangement links TRBV27 to TRBJ2-3; 7 bases align to TRBD2. This CDR3 comprises 18 residues. Trimming removed 2 bases from V and 5 bases from J; junction bases left unmatched: 16. Germline-derived CDR1 and CDR2 are MNHEY and SMNVEV (reference sequence).

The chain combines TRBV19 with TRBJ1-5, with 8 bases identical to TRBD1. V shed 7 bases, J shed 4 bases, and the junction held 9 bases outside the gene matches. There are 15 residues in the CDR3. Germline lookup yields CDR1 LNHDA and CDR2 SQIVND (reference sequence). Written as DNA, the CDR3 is TGTGCCAGTATCCCCGGACAGGGACCAAATCAGCCCCAGCATTTT. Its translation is CASIPGQGPNQPQHF.

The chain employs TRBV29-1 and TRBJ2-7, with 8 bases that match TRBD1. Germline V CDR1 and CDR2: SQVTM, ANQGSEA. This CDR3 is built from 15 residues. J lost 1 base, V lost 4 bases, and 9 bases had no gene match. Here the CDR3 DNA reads TGCAGCGTTGCCCGGACAGGGAGATCTTCCTACGAGCAGTACTTC. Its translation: CSVARTGRSSYEQYF.

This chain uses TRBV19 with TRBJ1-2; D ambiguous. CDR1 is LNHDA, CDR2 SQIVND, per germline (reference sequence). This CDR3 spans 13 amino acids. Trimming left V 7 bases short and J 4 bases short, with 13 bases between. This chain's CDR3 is CASTGTGIYGYTF. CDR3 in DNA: TGTGCCAGTACCGGTACGGGGATCTATGGCTACACCTTC. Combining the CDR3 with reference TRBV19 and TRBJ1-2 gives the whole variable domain DGGITQSPKYLFRKEGQNVTLSCEQNLNHDAMYWYRQDPGQGLRLIYYSQIVNDFQKGDIAEGYSVSREKKESFPLTVTSAQKNPTAFYLCASTGTGIYGYTFGSGTRLTVV.

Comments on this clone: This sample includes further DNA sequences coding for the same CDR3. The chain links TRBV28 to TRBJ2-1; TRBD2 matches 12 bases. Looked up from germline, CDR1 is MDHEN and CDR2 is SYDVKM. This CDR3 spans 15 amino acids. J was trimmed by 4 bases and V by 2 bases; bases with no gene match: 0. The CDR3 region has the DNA TGTGCCAGCAGTTTAGGGACTAGCGGGTACAATGAGCAGTTCTTC. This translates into CASSLGTSGYNEQFF.

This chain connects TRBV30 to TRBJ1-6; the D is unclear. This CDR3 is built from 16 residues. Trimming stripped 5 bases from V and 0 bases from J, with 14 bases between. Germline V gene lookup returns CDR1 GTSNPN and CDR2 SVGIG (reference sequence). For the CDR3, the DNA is TGTGCCTGGCGGCCCGCATGGAGCTCCTATAATTCACCCCTCCACTTT. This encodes CAWRPAWSSYNSPLHF.

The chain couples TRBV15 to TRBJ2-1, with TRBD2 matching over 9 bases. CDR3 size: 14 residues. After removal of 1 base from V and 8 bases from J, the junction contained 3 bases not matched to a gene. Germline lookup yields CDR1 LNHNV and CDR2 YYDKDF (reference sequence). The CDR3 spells CATSRGSGSDEQFF. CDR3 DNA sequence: TGTGCCACCAGCAGAGGTAGCGGGAGTGATGAGCAGTTCTTC.

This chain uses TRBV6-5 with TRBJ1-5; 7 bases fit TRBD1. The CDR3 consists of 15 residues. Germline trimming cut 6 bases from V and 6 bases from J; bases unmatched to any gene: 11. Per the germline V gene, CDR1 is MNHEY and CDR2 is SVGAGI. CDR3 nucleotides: TGTGCCAGCAGCCCGGGACAGCTACCCAGTCAGCCCCAGCATTTT. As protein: CASSPGQLPSQPQHF.

The DNA of the CDR3 is TGTGCAAGTCGCTTAGGGTGGCGACTCCCTCCCCCAGATACGCAGTATTTT. Translation gives CASRLGWRLPPPDTQYF. The chain employs TRBV12-2 and TRBJ2-3; TRBD2 was called by the table and not checked on the DNA. TRBV12-2 is a listed pseudogene. This CDR3 has 17 amino acids.

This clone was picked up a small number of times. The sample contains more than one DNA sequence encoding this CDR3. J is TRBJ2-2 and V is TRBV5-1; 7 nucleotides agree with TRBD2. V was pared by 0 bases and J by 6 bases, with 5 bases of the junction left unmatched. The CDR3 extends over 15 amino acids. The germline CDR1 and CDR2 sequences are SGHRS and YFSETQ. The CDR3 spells CASSLVAGAAGELFF. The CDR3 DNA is TGCGCCAGCAGCTTGGTGGCGGGAGCTGCCGGGGAGCTGTTTTTT.

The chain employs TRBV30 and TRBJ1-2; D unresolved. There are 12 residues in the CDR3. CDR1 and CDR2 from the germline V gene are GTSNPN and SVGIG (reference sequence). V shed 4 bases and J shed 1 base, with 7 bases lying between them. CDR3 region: CAWTTNNYGYTF. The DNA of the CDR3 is TGTGCCTGGACGACAAATAACTATGGCTACACCTTC.

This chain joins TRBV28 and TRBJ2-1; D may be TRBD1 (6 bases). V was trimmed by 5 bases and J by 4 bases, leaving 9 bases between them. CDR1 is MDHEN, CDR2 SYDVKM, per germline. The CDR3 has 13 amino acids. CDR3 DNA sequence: TGTGCCAGCAGTCTCGGACAGTACAATGAGCAGTTCTTC. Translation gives CASSLGQYNEQFF.

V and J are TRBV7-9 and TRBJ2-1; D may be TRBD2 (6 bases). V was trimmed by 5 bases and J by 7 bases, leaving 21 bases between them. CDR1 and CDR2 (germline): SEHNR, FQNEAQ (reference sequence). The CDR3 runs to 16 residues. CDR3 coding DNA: TGTGCCAGCAGCCCTAAAGGAGGGCCCGAAGCGAATGAGCAGTTCTTC. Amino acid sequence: CASSPKGGPEANEQFF.

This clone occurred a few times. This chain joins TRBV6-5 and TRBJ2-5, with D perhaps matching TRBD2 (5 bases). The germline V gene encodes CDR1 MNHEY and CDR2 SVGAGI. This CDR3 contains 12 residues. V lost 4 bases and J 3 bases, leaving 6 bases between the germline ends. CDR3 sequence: CASSWGEETQYF. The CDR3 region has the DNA TGTGCCAGCAGTTGGGGAGAAGAGACCCAGTACTTC.

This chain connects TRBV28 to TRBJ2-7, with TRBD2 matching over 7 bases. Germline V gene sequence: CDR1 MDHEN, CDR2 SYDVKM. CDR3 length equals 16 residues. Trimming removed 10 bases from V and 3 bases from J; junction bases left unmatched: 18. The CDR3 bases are TGTGCCACCCACTTACGGCGCGGGAGACAGAACTACGAGCAGTACTTC. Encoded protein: CATHLRRGRQNYEQYF.